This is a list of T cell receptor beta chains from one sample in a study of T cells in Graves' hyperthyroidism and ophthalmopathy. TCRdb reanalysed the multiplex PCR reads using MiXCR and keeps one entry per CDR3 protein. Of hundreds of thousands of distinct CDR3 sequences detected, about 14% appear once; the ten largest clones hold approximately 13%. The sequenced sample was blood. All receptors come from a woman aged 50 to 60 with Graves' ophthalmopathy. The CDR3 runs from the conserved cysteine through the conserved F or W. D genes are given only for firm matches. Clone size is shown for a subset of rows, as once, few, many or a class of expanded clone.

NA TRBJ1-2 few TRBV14 CASSKGLRYGYTF TGTGCCAGCAGCAAGGGATTAAGATATGGCTACACCTTC
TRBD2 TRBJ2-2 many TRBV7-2 CASSLASGMNTGELFF TGTGCCAGCAGCTTAGCTAGCGGGATGAACACCGGGGAGCTGTTTTTT
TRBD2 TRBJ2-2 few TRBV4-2 CASSRTLAGAVTGELFF TGTGCCAGCAGCCGAACACTAGCGGGAGCGGTTACCGGGGAGCTGTTTTTT
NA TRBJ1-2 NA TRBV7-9 CASSSRVLGQRTPGMLGYTF TGTGCCAGCAGCTCGAGGGTGTTGGGCCAAAGAACTCCTGGGATGTTGGGCTACACCTTC
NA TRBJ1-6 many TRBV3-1 CASSHAVGGYIGSPLHF TGTGCCAGCAGCCACGCGGTTGGAGGGTATATCGGTTCACCCCTCCACTTT
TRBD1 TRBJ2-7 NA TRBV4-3 CASSQDWDSSYEQYF TGCGCCAGCAGCCAAGATTGGGACAGTTCCTACGAGCAGTACTTC
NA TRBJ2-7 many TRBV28 CASSTRGSYEQYF TGTGCCAGCAGTACCCGGGGCTCCTACGAGCAGTACTTC
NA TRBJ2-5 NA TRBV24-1 CATSDLDSNQETQYF TGTGCCACCAGTGATTTGGACAGTAATCAAGAGACCCAGTACTTC
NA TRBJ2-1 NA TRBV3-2 CASSQDPETSGEPYNEQFF TGTGCCAGCAGCCAAGACCCTGAGACTAGCGGAGAACCCTACAATGAGCAGTTCTTC
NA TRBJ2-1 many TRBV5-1 CASSRVRDATYNEQFF TGCGCCAGCAGCCGGGTCAGGGATGCTACCTACAATGAGCAGTTCTTC